This is a list of T cell receptor beta chains from one sample in a study of blood T cell repertoires in COVID-19. Sequencing used immunoSEQ multiplex PCR; TCRdb keeps in-frame clones, though not all of them. The table lists about 61,000 clones, around nine tenths of them singletons. What was sequenced was peripheral blood. These receptors came from a woman aged 45-59 years with active or convalescent COVID-19. The CDR3 runs from the conserved cysteine through the conserved F or W. D genes are given only for firm matches. Clone size is stated in some rows and not others, as once, few, many or a class when expanded.

d_gene	abundance	v_gene	j_gene	CDR3nt	CDR3aa
-	-	TRBV3-1/TRBV3-2	TRBJ2-7	TGTGCCAGCAGCCAAGCCGGAGGGTACGAGCAGTACTTC	CASSQAGGYEQYF
TRBD2	-	TRBV27	TRBJ2-7	TGTGCCAGCAGTCCTTCCCGGGGCGGGAGAGGGTCCTACGAGCAGTACTTC	CASSPSRGGRGSYEQYF
-	few	TRBV10-3	TRBJ1-2	TGTGCCATCAGTGAGTCTTCGGCTAACTATGGCTACACCTTC	CAISESSANYGYTF
TRBD1	-	TRBV18	TRBJ2-2	TGTGCCAGCTCACCGTTGACAGGGCCCGGGGAGCTGTTTTTT	CASSPLTGPGELFF
TRBD2	-	TRBV7-6	TRBJ2-1	TGTGCCAGCAGCCAGGGACTAGCGGATGAGCAGTTCTTC	CASSQGLADEQFF
TRBD1	-	TRBV12-3/TRBV12-4	TRBJ1-2	TGTGCCAGCAGTCTAGACAGGGTTCGTGGCTACACCTTC	CASSLDRVRGYTF
-	-	TRBV4-2	TRBJ2-1	TGTGCCAGCAGCCAGGATCGACTTGTGAGCTCCTACAATGAGCAGTTCTTC	CASSQDRLVSSYNEQFF
TRBD2	-	TRBV5-1	TRBJ2-2	TGCGCCAGCAGGGGACTAGCGGGAAGCAACACCGGGGAGCTGTTTTTT	CASRGLAGSNTGELFF
-	once	TRBV6-4	TRBJ2-6	TGTGCCAGCTCTCAGACTAGTTTTCCCTCGGGGGCCAACGTCCTGACTTTC	CASSQTSFPSGANVLTF
-	-	TRBV5-5	TRBJ2-7	TGTGCCAGCAGTGGCAGTTCCTACGAGCAGTACTTC	CASSGSSYEQYF
TRBD1	-	TRBV10-3	TRBJ2-2	TGTGCCATCAGCATAGGACAGGGGGACACCGGGGAGCTGTTTTTT	CAISIGQGDTGELFF
TRBD2	-	TRBV7-9	TRBJ2-7	TGTGCCAGCAGCTCCGGGCTAGCGGGGACCCACGAGCAGTACTTC	CASSSGLAGTHEQYF
TRBD2	-	TRBV10-3	TRBJ2-1	TGTGCCATCAGTGAGTCGGCTAGCGGCTCCTCCTACAATGAGCAGTTCTTC	CAISESASGSSYNEQFF
TRBD2	once	TRBV18	TRBJ2-3	TGTGCCAGCTCACCAGGGAATAGCGGGGTCAGGAATACGCAGTATTTT	CASSPGNSGVRNTQYF
TRBD1	-	TRBV4-1	TRBJ1-3	TGCGCCAGCAGCCAAGACGGGACAGCCTCTGGAAACACCATATATTTT	CASSQDGTASGNTIYF
TRBD2	-	TRBV10-3	TRBJ2-1	TGTACCATCAGTAAGGGGAGGGAAGGCAATGAGCAGTTCTTC	CTISKGREGNEQFF
TRBD1	-	TRBV5-1	TRBJ1-1	TGCGCCAGCAGCTGGACAGGTACCACTGAAGCTTTCTTT	CASSWTGTTEAFF
-	-	TRBV5-1	TRBJ2-1	TGCGCCAGCAGCGCCGACCTACTATACAATGAGCAGTTCTTC	CASSADLLYNEQFF
TRBD2	-	TRBV2	TRBJ2-1	TGTGCCAGCAGTGAAGGGCTAGCGGGAGCCAGGCGGTTCTTC	CASSEGLAGARRFF
-	-	TRBV10-3	TRBJ1-5	TGTGCCATCAGTGAGTGGCAGATTGAACAGCCCCAGCATTTT	CAISEWQIEQPQHF
TRBD2	-	TRBV9	TRBJ2-5	TGTGCCAGCAGCGAGGGACTAGCGGGCCAAGAGACCCAGTACTTC	CASSEGLAGQETQYF
TRBD1	-	TRBV29-1	TRBJ1-2	TGCAGCGGGGACAGGGGAAGTAACTATGGCTACACCTTC	CSGDRGSNYGYTF
-	-	TRBV7-3	TRBJ1-2	TGTGCCAGCAGCCCCGGACACGGAGAGGGCTACACCTTC	CASSPGHGEGYTF
-	-	TRBV27	TRBJ2-7	TGTGCCAGCAGATGGATCTCGGGCGAGCAGTACTTC	CASRWISGEQYF
TRBD2	-	TRBV12-5	TRBJ2-1	TGTGCTAGTGGTTTACCATGGACTAGCGGGAACGAGCAGTTCTTC	CASGLPWTSGNEQFF
TRBD1	-	TRBV5-1	TRBJ2-2	TGCGCCAGCAGCTTGGCAAGGACAGGGGGAACCGGGGAGCTGTTTTTT	CASSLARTGGTGELFF
-	once	TRBV27	TRBJ1-1	TGTGCCAGCAATCAAGGGAGATCGAACACTGAAGCTTTCTTT	CASNQGRSNTEAFF
-	-	TRBV9	TRBJ2-2	TGTGCCAGCAGCGCACGGGACACCGGGGAGCTGTTTTTT	CASSARDTGELFF
-	once	TRBV2	TRBJ1-5	TGTGCCAGCAGTGAGGGGCAGCACAATCAGCCCCAGCATTTT	CASSEGQHNQPQHF
TRBD2	-	TRBV6-1	TRBJ2-1	TGTGCCAGCAGTGAAGGCGGGAGGATGAACAATGAGCAGTTCTTC	CASSEGGRMNNEQFF
-	-	TRBV30	TRBJ2-1	TGTGCCTGGAGTGAGCGGAATGAGCAGTTCTTC	CAWSERNEQFF
TRBD1	-	TRBV2	TRBJ2-2	TGTGCCAGCAGATCAGGGGGCGCGGCCACCGGGGAGCTGTTTTTT	CASRSGGAATGELFF
-	-	TRBV12-5	TRBJ2-2	TGTGCTACCGGGTGGACCGGGGAGCTGTTTTTT	CATGWTGELFF
TRBD2	-	TRBV10-1	TRBJ2-3	TGCGCCAGCAGTGACCCTAGCGGAAGCACAGATACGCAGTATTTT	CASSDPSGSTDTQYF
TRBD2	few	TRBV7-6	TRBJ2-1	TGTGCCAGCAGCGCGTACAGCGGGAGCACCAACAATGAGCAGTTCTTC	CASSAYSGSTNNEQFF
TRBD2	-	TRBV2	TRBJ2-7	TGTGCCAGCAGTGAATTCGGGGGGGCTGCCTACGAGCAGTACTTC	CASSEFGGAAYEQYF
-	-	TRBV15	TRBJ2-5	TGTGCCACCAGCAGAGATAGTATCCGGGAGACCCAGTACTTC	CATSRDSIRETQYF
TRBD1	-	TRBV14	TRBJ2-1	TGTGCCAGCAGCCAAGGGAGCCCTGGGACAGGGGGCGCAAGGGAGCAGTTCTTC	CASSQGSPGTGGAREQFF
-	-	TRBV27	TRBJ2-1	TGTGCCAGCATTAGCAGCTCCTACAATGAGCAGTTCTTC	CASISSSYNEQFF
-	-	TRBV10-2	TRBJ1-5	TGCGCCAGCACAGGGTACGGCAATCAGCCCCAGCATTTT	CASTGYGNQPQHF
TRBD2	-	TRBV27	TRBJ2-7	TGTGCCAGCAGTTTTACCGGACTAGACCCTCCCGAGCAGTACTTC	CASSFTGLDPPEQYF
-	-	TRBV30	TRBJ1-1	TGTGCCTGGATGTACAGGATGAACACTGAAGCTTTCTTT	CAWMYRMNTEAFF
TRBD1	-	TRBV5-6	TRBJ1-2	TGTGCCAGCAGCTTGGAAGGGACAGGGGGCACCTATGGCTACACCTTC	CASSLEGTGGTYGYTF
TRBD1	few	TRBV6-5	TRBJ1-6	TGTGCCAGCACTCAGACAGGGGGGGGTTCACCCCTCCACTTT	CASTQTGGGSPLHF
TRBD1	-	TRBV12-3/TRBV12-4	TRBJ1-2	TGTGCCAGCAGTCCGGACAGGGGATATGGCTACACCTTC	CASSPDRGYGYTF
TRBD1	-	TRBV13	TRBJ1-1	TGTGCCAGCAGCCCCGGGGGACAGGGGAACACTGAAGCTTTCTTT	CASSPGGQGNTEAFF
-	once	TRBV9	TRBJ2-1	TGTGCCAGCAGCGTAACCGGACAGTTTATCAATGAGCAGTTCTTC	CASSVTGQFINEQFF
-	-	TRBV25-1	TRBJ2-7	TGTGCCAGCAGTGGGGCCCCGGTCCACGAGCAGTACTTC	CASSGAPVHEQYF
TRBD2	-	TRBV11-2	TRBJ2-7	TGTGCCAGCAGCCCCAACCCAGGGATCGGGGGGGACGAGCAGTACTTC	CASSPNPGIGGDEQYF